This T cell receptor (beta chain) was retrieved from a study of T cell responses to AZD1222 COVID-19 vaccine. The data were produced by immunoSEQ multiplex PCR, yet TCRdb's version contains in-frame clones alone and is incomplete. This sample carries about 90,000 clones, around nine tenths of them seen once, and the ten largest clones take roughly 5%. A note on this clone: The antigen remains unidentified.

The ends were cut back, 2 bases at V and 4 bases at J, with 12 bases in the middle. This CDR3 has 15 residues. Germline CDR1 LNHDA, CDR2 SQIVND (reference sequence). Whole-study results and caveats: Scientists sampled the repertoires only once the peak T cell response had passed. White British ancestry dominated among donors, who included more females, and clonal diversity was possibly underestimated.

This clonotype originated in an adult in good health. The starting material was peripheral blood, obtained on day 0 of MenACWY control vaccination. The chain joins TRBV19 to TRBJ1-5; D may be TRBD1 (6 bases). The CDR3: CASSITPQGNQPQHF. The CDR3 DNA is TGTGCCAGTAGTATAACTCCCCAGGGGAATCAGCCCCAGCATTTT.